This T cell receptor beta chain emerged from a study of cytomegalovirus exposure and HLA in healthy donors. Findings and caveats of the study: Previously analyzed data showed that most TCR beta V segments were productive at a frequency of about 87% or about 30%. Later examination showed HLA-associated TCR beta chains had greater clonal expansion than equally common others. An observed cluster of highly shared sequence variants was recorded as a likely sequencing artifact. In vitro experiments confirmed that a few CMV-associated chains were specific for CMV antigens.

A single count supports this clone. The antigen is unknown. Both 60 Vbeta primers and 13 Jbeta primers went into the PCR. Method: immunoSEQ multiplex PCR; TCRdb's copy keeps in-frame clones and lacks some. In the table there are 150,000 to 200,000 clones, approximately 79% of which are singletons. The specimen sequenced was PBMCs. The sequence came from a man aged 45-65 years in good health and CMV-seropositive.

CDR3 DNA sequence: TGTGCCAGCAGCTTAGGACTCGTCTCCTACGAGCAGTACGTC. It codes for CASSLGLVSYEQYV. This chain joins TRBV7-8 and TRBJ2-7; D remains unclear. Trimming removed 1 base from V and 0 bases from J, with 7 bases in between. Germline V CDR1 and CDR2: SGHVS, FQNEAQ. The CDR3 runs 14 residues.